This TCR beta chain was identified in a study of CD8 T cells in ankylosing spondylitis. Study results and caveats: Existing reports had already noted some motif variants in reactive arthritis synovial fluid and blood. Seemingly distinctive of ankylosing spondylitis blood was a TCR beta motif formed by eight highly homologous variants.

MiXCR, applied by TCRdb to the 5' RACE reads, yields one record per CDR3 protein. The sample gives about 500,000 distinct CDR3 sequences, 10% to 15% of which show up once; approximately 6.3% is in the top ten. This CDR3 comprises 13 residues. The V segment lost 6 bases and the J segment 6 bases; nucleotides outside the gene matches: 4. The germline V gene has CDR1 LGHDT and CDR2 YNNKEL (reference sequence). This clonotype was found many times. Antigen unknown. The chain links TRBV3-1 to TRBJ2-3; 9 bases line up with TRBD2. The sequence was obtained from a male donor with ankylosing spondylitis. The sample comprised blood, either unsorted or a sorted T cell fraction (not recorded which). CDR3 bases: TGTGCCAGCAGTGTAGCGGGAGTCGATACGCAGTATTTT. Amino acid sequence: CASSVAGVDTQYF.